The rows below give T cell receptor beta chains drawn from one sample of a study of T cells in Graves' hyperthyroidism and ophthalmopathy. TCRdb called the multiplex PCR reads again in MiXCR, with one record for every CDR3 protein. The table includes a few hundred thousand distinct CDR3 sequences, 22% detected once. What was sequenced was blood. The receptor source for this set is a woman aged 70-85 years with Graves' ophthalmopathy. Each CDR3 is given with its conserved first and last residue. The D gene is left open where the match is weak. Rows may omit the clone size; those that give it use once, few, many or a size class.

len: 13; d_gene: -; abundance: -; j_gene: TRBJ1-5; v_gene: TRBV19; CDR3nt: TGTGCCACGTCAACAGGGTCCAATCAGCCCCAGCATTTT; CDR3aa: CATSTGSNQPQHF
len: 14; d_gene: -; abundance: -; j_gene: TRBJ1-6; v_gene: TRBV5-1; CDR3nt: TGCGCCAGCAGCTTGGTCCAGGATAATTCACCCCTCCACTTT; CDR3aa: CASSLVQDNSPLHF
len: 12; d_gene: -; abundance: -; j_gene: TRBJ2-4; v_gene: TRBV29-1; CDR3nt: TGCAGTGATGGGAGGGCCAAAAACATTCAGTACTTC; CDR3aa: CSDGRAKNIQYF
len: 14; d_gene: -; abundance: few; j_gene: TRBJ1-5; v_gene: TRBV20-1; CDR3nt: TGCAGTGCTAAATACCTAGCGGGCAATCAGCCCCAGCATTTT; CDR3aa: CSAKYLAGNQPQHF
len: 15; d_gene: -; abundance: few; j_gene: TRBJ2-2; v_gene: TRBV7-2; CDR3nt: TGTGCCAGCAGCTTTAGAATTTTAAACACCGGGGAGCTGTTTTTT; CDR3aa: CASSFRILNTGELFF
len: 14; d_gene: -; abundance: -; j_gene: TRBJ2-7; v_gene: TRBV19; CDR3nt: TGTGCCAGTAGTATCCGGGACGCCGCCTACGAGCAGTACTTC; CDR3aa: CASSIRDAAYEQYF
len: 14; d_gene: -; abundance: -; j_gene: TRBJ1-2; v_gene: TRBV28; CDR3nt: TGTGCCAGCAGTTCCCACCCCGGGGGCAGTGGCTACACCTTC; CDR3aa: CASSSHPGGSGYTF
len: 13; d_gene: -; abundance: -; j_gene: TRBJ1-6; v_gene: TRBV3-1; CDR3nt: TGTGCCAGCAGCCGGGTCGATAATTCACCCCTCCACTTT; CDR3aa: CASSRVDNSPLHF
len: 12; d_gene: -; abundance: -; j_gene: TRBJ1-5; v_gene: TRBV6-1; CDR3nt: TGTGCCAGCAGTCTACGGGCCCAGCCCCAGCATTTT; CDR3aa: CASSLRAQPQHF
len: 14; d_gene: -; abundance: few; j_gene: TRBJ2-3; v_gene: TRBV20-1; CDR3nt: TGCAGTGCTAGAGATTGGCCTAGTTCAGATACGCAGTATTTT; CDR3aa: CSARDWPSSDTQYF
len: 16; d_gene: TRBD2; abundance: few; j_gene: TRBJ2-5; v_gene: TRBV20-1; CDR3nt: TGCAGTGCTAGCCTTCGGACTAGCGGGAGTCTTGAGACCCAGTACTTC; CDR3aa: CSASLRTSGSLETQYF
len: 12; d_gene: -; abundance: -; j_gene: TRBJ2-3; v_gene: TRBV5-1; CDR3nt: TGCGCCAGCAGCCAACCCACAGATACGCAGTATTTT; CDR3aa: CASSQPTDTQYF
len: 11; d_gene: -; abundance: few; j_gene: TRBJ2-3; v_gene: TRBV10-3; CDR3nt: TGTGCCATCAGTGATGGAGATACGCAGTATTTT; CDR3aa: CAISDGDTQYF
len: 16; d_gene: TRBD2; abundance: -; j_gene: TRBJ2-7; v_gene: TRBV12-3/TRBV12-4; CDR3nt: TGTGCCAGCAGTCCACCCGTCTCGGGGGGTACGCGGGAGCAGTACTTC; CDR3aa: CASSPPVSGGTREQYF